The 29 T cell receptor beta chains below come from one sample, sequenced in a study of cytomegalovirus exposure and HLA in healthy donors. The PCR was carried out with 60 Vbeta primers and 13 Jbeta primers. The protocol was immunoSEQ multiplex PCR, while the TCRdb copy is restricted to in-frame clones and leaves out a portion. This sample has around 120,000 clones, with approximately 81% found just once. Sequenced sample: PBMCs. These receptors came from a woman aged 30 to 39 in good health and CMV-seronegative.

This chain connects TRBV19 to TRBJ2-2; 8 bases map to TRBD2. The V segment lost 8 bases and the J segment 5 bases; nucleotides outside the gene matches: 7. The germline CDR1 and CDR2 sequences are LNHDA and SQIVND (reference sequence). This CDR3 comprises 14 residues. CDR3 DNA: TGTGCCAGTCGGCGGGAGGTACGGACCGGGGAGCTGTTTTTT. It is translated as CASRREVRTGELFF.

In DNA form, the CDR3 reads TGTGCCAGTAGTATAGCAAACAGTTACACAGATACGCAGTATTTT. Translation gives CASSIANSYTDTQYF. The chain links TRBV19 to TRBJ2-3; D not resolved. Germline CDR1 and CDR2: LNHDA and SQIVND (reference sequence). This CDR3 has 15 amino acids. Trimming shortened V by 1 base and J by 2 bases, and 10 bases separated the two germline ends.

This clone occurred once. The chain combines TRBV28 with TRBJ1-5, with D perhaps matching TRBD1 (5 bases). The CDR3 contains 14 residues. The germline CDR1 and CDR2 sequences are MDHEN and SYDVKM. V was clipped by 2 bases and J by 4 bases, with 9 bases between them. Here the CDR3 reads CASSLGPGNQPQHF. Here the CDR3 DNA reads TGTGCCAGCAGTTTAGGTCCAGGGAATCAGCCCCAGCATTTT. The full variable domain, completed using reference TRBV28 and TRBJ1-5, is DVKVTQSSRYLVKRTGEKVFLECVQDMDHENMFWYRQDPGLGLRLIYFSYDVKMKEKGDIPEGYSVSREKKERFSLILESASTNQTSMYLCASSLGPGNQPQHFGDGTRLSIL.

The rearrangement uses TRBV6-5 and TRBJ2-7, with 9 bases that match TRBD1. This CDR3 has 16 residues. After removal of 0 bases from V and 5 bases from J, the junction contained 8 bases not matched to a gene. Germline lookup yields CDR1 MNHEY and CDR2 SVGAGI. This CDR3 is CASSYSAGQGVDEQYF. CDR3 coding DNA: TGTGCCAGCAGTTACTCTGCGGGACAGGGTGTCGACGAGCAGTACTTC.

The chain uses TRBV11-3 and TRBJ2-1; 13 bases fit TRBD2. The V gene end was trimmed by 4 bases and the J gene end by 2 bases; junction bases not matched to a gene: 5. Looked up from germline, CDR1 is SGHNT and CDR2 is YENEEA. The CDR3 spans 17 residues. The CDR3 is CASSSRTSGSPYNEQFF. The CDR3 DNA reads as TGTGCCAGCAGCTCCCGGACTAGCGGGAGTCCCTACAATGAGCAGTTCTTC.

The V call is TRBV7-9, the J call TRBJ1-1; D unresolved. Trimming took off 3 bases at V and 9 bases at J, with 11 bases between the two ends. The length of the CDR3 is 12 residues. In germline, CDR1 is SEHNR, CDR2 FQNEAQ (reference sequence). CDR3 in amino acids: CASSFGTDQAFF. The CDR3, as DNA: TGTGCCAGCAGCTTCGGTACAGACCAAGCTTTCTTT.

The chain employs TRBV15 and TRBJ1-4, with a tentative D call TRBD1 (6 bases). Trimming took off 0 bases at V and 6 bases at J, with 23 bases between the two ends. The CDR3 is 19 amino acids. Per germline, CDR1 LNHNV and CDR2 YYDKDF (reference sequence). The CDR3 region is CATSRESGRGGPGDEKLFF. In DNA form, the CDR3 reads TGTGCCACCAGCAGAGAATCGGGGCGGGGGGGGCCGGGGGATGAAAAACTGTTTTTT.

This clone was seen a few times. This chain uses TRBV9 with TRBJ2-3; D is uncertain. The germline V gene encodes CDR1 SGDLS and CDR2 YYNGEE. The V end was cut by 1 base, the J end by 1 base, with 10 bases between. The CDR3 runs 15 residues. DNA of the CDR3: TGTGCCAGCAGCGTATTGGGCAGAGGCACAGATACGCAGTATTTT. It yields the protein CASSVLGRGTDTQYF.

V and J are TRBV5-6 and TRBJ2-7; the D gene is possibly TRBD2 (5 bases). Trimming took off 4 bases at V and 2 bases at J, with 16 bases between the two ends. Germline CDR1 and CDR2: SGHDT and YYEEEE. There are 15 residues in the CDR3. CDR3 region: CASSTETLATYEQYF. The CDR3 region has the DNA TGTGCCAGCAGCACCGAAACGCTAGCAACCTACGAGCAGTACTTC. The full variable domain, completed using reference TRBV5-6 and TRBJ2-7, is DAGVTQSPTHLIKTRGQQVTLRCSPKSGHDTVSWYQQALGQGPQFIFQYYEEEERQRGNFPDRFSGHQFPNYSSELNVNALLLGDSALYLCASSTETLATYEQYFGPGTRLTVT.

The chain uses TRBV6-6 and TRBJ2-7, with TRBD2 matching over 9 bases. V shed 4 bases, J shed 2 bases, and the junction held 6 bases outside the gene matches. The CDR3 sequence is 15 residues long. The germline CDR1 and CDR2 sequences are MNHNY and SVGAGI (reference sequence). The chain's CDR3 is CASSSPLAGTYEQYF. The CDR3 nucleotides read TGTGCCAGCAGTTCTCCACTAGCGGGTACCTACGAGCAGTACTTC.

This clone showed up just once. For the CDR3, the DNA is TGTGCCTGGAGCCCATACAATGAGCAGTTCTTC. It encodes CAWSPYNEQFF. The chain has TRBV30 and TRBJ2-1, with unresolved D. Germline values: CDR1 GTSNPN, CDR2 SVGIG (reference sequence). This CDR3 region has 11 residues. Between the trimmed V and J ends, which lost 3 bases and 4 bases, there was a span of 4 bases.

J is TRBJ1-5 and V is TRBV28, with unresolved D. CDR3 length equals 14 residues. V dropped 3 bases and J dropped 3 bases, with 9 bases sitting between them. Germline CDR1 MDHEN, CDR2 SYDVKM. The CDR3 DNA is TGTGCCAGCAGTTTTGGAGGGTTCAATCAGCCCCAGCATTTT. Translated, it gives CASSFGGFNQPQHF.

V and J are TRBV10-2 and TRBJ2-7; TRBD2 might be the D (5 bases). The V end was cut by 0 bases, the J end by 6 bases, with 21 bases between. There are 17 residues in the CDR3. Germline CDR1 reads WSHSY; CDR2 reads SAAADI. CDR3 in DNA: TGCGCCAGCAGTGAGTCCCCTTTTCGAGTCCCTCGGGGCGAGCAGTACTTC. Amino acids: CASSESPFRVPRGEQYF.

This clone was found a few times. This chain links TRBV6-5 with TRBJ2-7, with 9 positions matching TRBD1. V dropped 8 bases and J dropped 7; count of bases not matched to a gene: 6. The CDR3 consists of 12 residues. Germline V lookup: CDR1 MNHEY, CDR2 SVGAGI. The CDR3 DNA sequence: TGTGCCAGCGGGGACAGGGCTCGGGAGCAGTACTTC. Its translation: CASGDRAREQYF.

This rearrangement joins TRBV27 to TRBJ2-7; possible D gene TRBD1, 5 bases. CDR3 size: 12 residues. V lost 2 bases, J lost 6 bases, and 8 bases lay in between. Germline V lookup: CDR1 MNHEY, CDR2 SMNVEV (reference sequence). The CDR3 nucleotides are TGTGCCAGCAGTTTAGCAGGGCGCGAGCAGTACTTC. It yields the protein CASSLAGREQYF.

V and J are TRBV29-1 and TRBJ2-7, with 9 bases identical to TRBD2. The trim removed 2 bases at V and 6 bases at J, leaving 5 bases unmatched. The CDR3 runs to 13 residues. Germline loops: CDR1 SQVTM, CDR2 ANQGSEA. In DNA, the CDR3 is TGCAGCGTTGAAAAGCGGGAGGCGGGCGAGCAGTACTTC. Translation gives CSVEKREAGEQYF.

Remarks on this clone: Sequence at one end of the junction differs from germline and may be a read error. The chain is built from TRBV7-7 and TRBJ2-1, with 9 bases lining up with TRBD2. Germline V gives CDR1 SSHAT, CDR2 FNYEAQ (reference sequence). The CDR3 contains 15 residues. The CDR3 region has the DNA TGTGCTAGCAGTACGGGGAGCGGGAGGTCCAATGAGCAGTTCTTC. Its protein product is CASSTGSGRSNEQFF.

This chain uses TRBV18 with TRBJ1-5, with TRBD1 matching 8 bases. V lost 1 base to trimming and J lost 6 bases; unmatched junction nucleotides: 8. This CDR3 comprises 16 residues. The germline gives CDR1 KGHSH, CDR2 LQKENI. The CDR3 DNA reads as TGTGCCAGCTCACCACAAGAATCAGGGGGCGGTCAGCCCCAGCATTTT. As protein: CASSPQESGGGQPQHF.

The V and J genes are TRBV10-3 and TRBJ2-3; D gene uncertain. Looked up from germline, CDR1 is ENHRY and CDR2 is SYGVKD. V lost 4 bases, J lost 1 base, and 12 bases lay in between. This CDR3 contains 15 residues. The CDR3 sequence is CAISGIYAGTDTQYF. The CDR3, as DNA: TGTGCCATCAGTGGGATATATGCGGGCACAGATACGCAGTATTTT.

This chain uses TRBV30 with TRBJ1-6; D gene unclear. Germline V lookup: CDR1 GTSNPN, CDR2 SVGIG (reference sequence). The CDR3 contains 12 residues. Trimming left V 4 bases short and J 5 bases short, with 6 bases between. The CDR3 loop reads CAWTENNSPLHF. CDR3 sequence (DNA): TGTGCCTGGACAGAAAATAATTCACCCCTCCACTTT.

The chain has TRBV7-2 and TRBJ2-1; 8 nucleotides align to TRBD2. Trimming at V came to 1 base and at J to 0 bases, leaving 5 bases not matched to a gene. The germline gives CDR1 SGHTA, CDR2 FQGNSA. The CDR3 is made up of 17 amino acids. The CDR3 coding sequence is TGTGCCAGCAGCTTAGACGTTGGGACTAGCTCCTACAATGAGCAGTTCTTC. This gives the protein CASSLDVGTSSYNEQFF.

The CDR3 loop reads CASSLGLQETQYF. In nucleotides, the CDR3 is TGTGCCAGCAGCTTAGGACTACAAGAGACCCAGTACTTC. The chain has TRBV11-1 and TRBJ2-5; TRBD2 is a possible D gene (5 bases). Germline CDR1 SGHAT, CDR2 FQDESV (reference sequence). This CDR3 comprises 13 residues. Trimming removed 1 base at V and 2 bases at J, with 5 bases between.

The chain carries TRBV9 and TRBJ2-1, with D possibly being TRBD1 (6 bases). Germline values: CDR1 SGDLS, CDR2 YYNGEE. The CDR3 spans 15 residues. Trimming pared 0 bases from V and 10 bases from J, leaving 17 bases between. CDR3 DNA sequence: TGTGCCAGCAGCGTAGATGACAGGTGGGCCGGGGAGCAGTTCTTC. The encoded protein is CASSVDDRWAGEQFF.

This clone was observed a single time. The chain recombines TRBV2 with TRBJ2-5; 11 nucleotides match TRBD2. The DNA end is more similar to TRBJ2-7, so the J call may be wrong. Germline CDR1 and CDR2: SNHLY and FYNNEI. The CDR3 sequence is 13 residues long. The CDR3 sequence: CASSDGLAGEQYF. The CDR3 region has the DNA TGTGCCAGCAGCGATGGACTAGCGGGCGAGCAGTACTTC.

The chain combines TRBV6-1 with TRBJ1-1; TRBD1 agrees at 8 bases. CDR1 and CDR2 (germline): MNHNS, SASEGT. The CDR3 has 14 residues. The ends lost 5 bases at V and 4 bases at J; junction bases unmatched: 6. CDR3 sequence: CASSSGQGSTEAFF. The CDR3 DNA reads TGTGCCAGCAGTTCCGGACAGGGCTCCACTGAAGCTTTCTTT.

The CDR3 protein is CASSFLAGSYEQYF. CDR3 DNA sequence: TGTGCCAGCAGTTTCCTAGCGGGAAGCTACGAGCAGTACTTC. The chain uses TRBV27 and TRBJ2-7, with 9 positions matching TRBD2. V lost 3 bases and J lost 3; bases outside the gene matches: 3. Germline V lookup: CDR1 MNHEY, CDR2 SMNVEV (reference sequence). The CDR3 runs 14 residues.

In its sample, this clone was seen a few times. This chain links TRBV5-1 with TRBJ2-7; 10 bases are a match to TRBD2. V lost 0 bases and J lost 3; bases outside the gene matches: 6. This CDR3 has 16 residues. CDR1 SGHRS and CDR2 YFSETQ come from the germline V gene. CDR3 DNA sequence: TGCGCCAGCAGCTTGGCCGCTAGCGGGGGAAGCTACGAGCAGTACTTC. Its translation is CASSLAASGGSYEQYF.

This clone was seen a few times. The genes are TRBV7-6 and TRBJ2-7; D perhaps matches TRBD1 (7 bases). Per the germline V gene, CDR1 is SGHVS and CDR2 is FNYEAQ. The CDR3 has 14 residues. The V gene lost 5 bases and the J gene lost 1 base, with 12 bases spanning the gap. This CDR3 reads CASSAGQLSYEQYF. The CDR3 DNA reads TGTGCCAGCAGCGCGGGACAGCTATCCTACGAGCAGTACTTC.

The V call is TRBV5-6, the J call TRBJ1-6; possibly TRBD1 for D (6 bases). CDR1 is SGHDT and CDR2 is YYEEEE in the germline V gene. This CDR3 region has 15 residues. V was shortened by 4 bases and J by 7 bases, with 15 bases between the two germline ends. CDR3 bases: TGTGCCAGCAGCCAGCGGGACATTCAAAATTCACCCCTCCACTTT. The encoded protein is CASSQRDIQNSPLHF.